The sequence of this TCR beta chain was determined in a study of graft-versus-host responses after intestinal transplantation. Study-level points and caveats: Among circulating GvH clones, peak levels were associated with early post-transplant declines in HvG clones. In recipient marrow, GvH clones were found, and some appeared first in ileum or blood. High graft-versus-host to host-versus-graft clonal ratios were found in allografts of patients who had graft-donor T cell macrochimerism.

A note on this clone: Its antigen remains unknown.

Profiling relied on immunoSEQ multiplex PCR, and the TCRdb table lists in-frame clones only, not all of them. This sample has about 78,000 clones, with around 86% found just once. This specimen consisted of unstimulated CD8+ T cells sorted from spleen or lymph node cells, obtained before transplant. The sequence came from a human donor who was the organ donor for an intestinal transplant.

The CDR3 DNA is TGTGCCAGCAGTGGGACTAGCGGGGGGACCGGGGAGCTGTTTTTT. It encodes CASSGTSGGTGELFF. The chain joins TRBV27 to TRBJ2-2; 15 bases fit TRBD2. Germline CDR1 and CDR2: MNHEY and SMNVEV (reference sequence). This CDR3 contains 15 residues. V dropped 5 bases and J dropped 5; count of bases not matched to a gene: 0.